Sequencing of this TCR beta chain was carried out in a study of identical twins. The study's findings and limits: Clonotypes of the beta chain that were abundant in cord blood carried fewer insertions (memory repertoires showed none).

CDR3 size: 16 residues. CDR1 is SGDLS, CDR2 YYNGEE, per germline. The J segment lost 6 bases and the V segment lost 1 base, leaving 2 bases of the junction unmatched. Points on this clonotype: The antigen is not known.

MiXCR was run by TCRdb on the 5' RACE reads, yielding one entry per CDR3 protein. Of 400,000 to 500,000 distinct CDR3 sequences listed, 14% were seen once; the top ten hold 0.95% to 1%. These data were also reused for a study on yellow fever vaccine responses in identical twins. That study adds: After vaccination, twins' T cell response reportedly seemed partly convergent, partly personalized.

The rearrangement uses TRBV9 and TRBJ2-1, with TRBD2 identical over 15 bases. Sequenced sample: CD4+ T cells sorted from blood. The TCR comes from a woman aged 18-29 years in good health. The CDR3 loop is CASSVRTSGGANEQFF. CDR3 in DNA: TGTGCCAGCAGCGTAAGGACTAGCGGGGGGGCCAATGAGCAGTTCTTC.